A single sample gave rise to the 14 T cell receptor beta chains below, sequenced in a study of Graves' ophthalmopathy and Graves' hyperthyroidism. CDR3 regions of TCR beta were amplified from RNA transcripts. The first round was an RT-PCR with HTBI primers, and the second round was a multiplex PCR. Each CDR3 protein gets one entry after TCRdb re-called the multiplex PCR reads with MiXCR. The sample lists hundreds of thousands of distinct CDR3 sequences, less than 55% occurring once. Sequenced input: peripheral blood. These TCRs come from an adult man with Graves' ophthalmopathy.

This clonotype was counted a few times. The chain carries TRBV5-6 and TRBJ2-7, with D perhaps TRBD1 (5 bases). Germline lookup yields CDR1 SGHDT and CDR2 YYEEEE. CDR3 size: 15 residues. Trimming removed 2 bases at V and 0 bases at J, with 12 bases between. The chain's CDR3 is CASSFGQGSSYEQYF. CDR3 in DNA: TGTGCCAGCAGCTTTGGGCAGGGCAGCTCCTACGAGCAGTACTTC.

The rearrangement links TRBV29-1 to TRBJ1-2; TRBD1 is a possible D gene (5 bases). Trimming stripped 6 bases from V and 2 bases from J, with 19 bases between. This CDR3 has 15 residues. Germline-derived CDR1 and CDR2 are SQVTM and ANQGSEA. DNA of the CDR3: TGCAGCGTGGATTCCAAAGGGGCGGGAAACTATGGCTACACCTTC. Translated: CSVDSKGAGNYGYTF.

This clonotype has only a few counts. The rearrangement links TRBV25-1 to TRBJ2-5, with D possibly matching TRBD1 (6 bases). Germline V CDR1 and CDR2: MGHDK, SYGVNS. The CDR3 sequence is 15 residues long. The V gene lost 0 bases and the J gene lost 2 bases, with 10 bases spanning the gap. The CDR3 loop reads CASSEYITGQETQYF. CDR3 nucleotide sequence: TGTGCCAGCAGTGAATATATTACAGGGCAAGAGACCCAGTACTTC. Full variable domain (missing parts from reference TRBV25-1 and TRBJ2-5): EADIYQTPRYLVIGTGKKITLECSQTMGHDKMYWYQQDPGMELHLIHYSYGVNSTEKGDLSSESTVSRIRTEHFPLTLESARPSHTSQYLCASSEYITGQETQYFGPGTRLLVL.

The chain is built from TRBV10-3 and TRBJ2-7; 7 bases are a match to TRBD1. Germline lookup yields CDR1 ENHRY and CDR2 SYGVKD. V shed 6 bases and J 5 bases; nucleotides not matched to a gene: 7. The CDR3 is 13 amino acids. The DNA of the CDR3 is TGTGCCATCAGAAACGACAGGGCCCACGAGCAGTACTTC. Its translation: CAIRNDRAHEQYF.

The chain uses TRBV2 and TRBJ2-7; D is unclear. V was shortened by 4 bases and J by 4 bases, with 5 bases between the two germline ends. CDR1 is SNHLY, CDR2 FYNNEI, per germline. The CDR3 totals 11 residues. The CDR3 sequence: CASSGRYEQYF. CDR3 nucleotides: TGTGCCAGCAGTGGCCGGTACGAGCAGTACTTC.

The chain is built from TRBV3-1 and TRBJ1-3, with D possibly TRBD1 on 5 matching bases. The CDR3 spans 16 residues. CDR1 is LGHDT, CDR2 YNNKEL, per germline (reference sequence). Trimming shortened V by 3 bases and J by 0 bases, and 12 bases separated the two germline ends. CDR3 coding DNA: TGTGCCAGCAGCCACCCGGACACCGACTCTGGAAACACCATATATTTT. This translates into CASSHPDTDSGNTIYF.

As concerns this clonotype: No conserved phenylalanine or tryptophan is present at the end of the CDR3, so a read error is the likely explanation. The J gene is TRBJ2-7, the V gene TRBV12-3 or TRBV12-4; 7 nucleotides match TRBD2. The CDR3 contains 15 residues. V was pared by 6 bases and J by 2 bases, with 10 bases of the junction left unmatched. The CDR3 DNA reads as TGTGCCAGCAGCTTACGCTCTAGCGGTACCTACGAGCAGTACCTC. This gives the protein CASSLRSSGTYEQYL.

This sequence joins TRBV19 and TRBJ1-5; tentative D call: TRBD1 (6 bases). In germline, CDR1 is LNHDA, CDR2 SQIVND (reference sequence). This CDR3 comprises 17 residues. Trimming took off 1 base at V and 6 bases at J, with 19 bases between the two ends. Here the CDR3 reads CASSIVPGTGNLQPQHF. CDR3 bases: TGTGCCAGTAGTATAGTGCCCGGAACAGGGAATCTTCAGCCCCAGCATTTT.

The rearrangement uses TRBV5-1 and TRBJ2-5, with D tentatively TRBD2 (5 bases). The V and J ends lost 4 bases and 5 bases respectively, with 12 bases between them. Germline V gene data show CDR1 as SGHRS and CDR2 as YFSETQ. The CDR3 extends over 13 amino acids. The CDR3 coding sequence is TGCGCCAGCAGCGGCGGGTTGGGGGAGACCCAGTACTTC. Encoded protein: CASSGGLGETQYF.

The rearrangement uses TRBV5-8 and TRBJ1-5, with D tentatively TRBD1 (5 bases). In germline, CDR1 is SGHTS, CDR2 YDEGEE. The V end lost 2 bases, the J end lost 6 bases, and 12 bases lay between the germline ends. CDR3 length: 14 residues. The CDR3 coding sequence is TGTGCCAGCAGCTTCGAGGCAGGGCGTCAGCCCCAGCATTTT. This translates into CASSFEAGRQPQHF. The entire variable domain, with the rest obtained from reference TRBV5-8 and TRBJ1-5, is as follows: EAGVTQSPTHLIKTRGQQATLRCSPISGHTSVYWYQQALGLGLQFLLWYDEGEERNRGNFPPRFSGRQFPNYSSELNVNALELEDSALYLCASSFEAGRQPQHFGDGTRLSIL.

This chain uses TRBV7-9 with TRBJ2-7; maybe TRBD2 (7 bases). Germline V lookup: CDR1 SEHNR, CDR2 FQNEAQ (reference sequence). The CDR3 loop spans 15 amino acids. Trimming pared 6 bases from V and 4 bases from J, leaving 19 bases between. The CDR3 nucleotides read TGTGCCAGCAGTTACCGGGAGGTGGGGGCATACGAGCAGTACTTC. Translated: CASSYREVGAYEQYF.

The rearrangement joins TRBV6-5 to TRBJ1-1, with 7 bases identical to TRBD1. V shed 0 bases, J shed 0 bases, and the junction held 1 base outside the gene matches. The germline V gene encodes CDR1 MNHEY and CDR2 SVGAGI. This CDR3 contains 15 residues. Written as DNA, the CDR3 is TGTGCCAGCAGTTACTCCAGGGGGATGAACACTGAAGCTTTCTTT. This gives the protein CASSYSRGMNTEAFF.

This clonotype was recorded a few times. The chain employs TRBV24-1 and TRBJ1-2, with TRBD1 matching 7 bases. From germline, CDR1 is KGHDR and CDR2 SFDVKD. The CDR3 is 12 residues long. V lost 4 bases, J lost 5 bases, and 0 bases stayed unmatched. The CDR3 DNA reads as TGTGCCACCAGTGAGGGACAGTATGGCTACACCTTC. It codes for CATSEGQYGYTF.

This clonotype has more than one count but fewer than ten. The chain links TRBV9 to TRBJ2-5, with D unclear. V lost 3 bases to trimming and J lost 5 bases, with 11 bases between them. The CDR3 extends over 13 amino acids. Per the germline V gene, CDR1 is SGDLS and CDR2 is YYNGEE. The CDR3 is CASSEYPRETQYF. For the CDR3, the DNA is TGTGCCAGCAGCGAATATCCCCGGGAGACCCAGTACTTC.